This T cell receptor (beta chain) stems from a study of yellow fever vaccine responses in identical twins. General observations from the study: As reported, the vaccine T cell response of twins seemed partly convergent and partly personalized.

The table lists this clonotype with a few counts. Its specificity is unknown. Via MiXCR, TCRdb re-called the RT-PCR reads, giving one row per CDR3 protein. The sample has approximately 16,000 distinct CDR3 sequences, about four fifths seen once. The sample here was T cells from blood (PBMCs), unsorted or a sorted subset (not recorded which), taken before or after yellow fever vaccination (not recorded which). The receptor was derived from a woman aged 18-29 years who received the yellow fever vaccine.

Here the CDR3 DNA reads TGTGCCAGCAGCCGACGTACCAACAAGTTATATAGCAATCAGCCCCAGCATTTT. Residues: CASSRRTNKLYSNQPQHF. The V call is TRBV13, the J call TRBJ1-5; D not resolved. The CDR3 length is 18 residues. Germline CDR1 is PRHDT and CDR2 is FYEKMQ (reference sequence). Trimming removed 5 bases from V and 0 bases from J, with 20 bases in between.